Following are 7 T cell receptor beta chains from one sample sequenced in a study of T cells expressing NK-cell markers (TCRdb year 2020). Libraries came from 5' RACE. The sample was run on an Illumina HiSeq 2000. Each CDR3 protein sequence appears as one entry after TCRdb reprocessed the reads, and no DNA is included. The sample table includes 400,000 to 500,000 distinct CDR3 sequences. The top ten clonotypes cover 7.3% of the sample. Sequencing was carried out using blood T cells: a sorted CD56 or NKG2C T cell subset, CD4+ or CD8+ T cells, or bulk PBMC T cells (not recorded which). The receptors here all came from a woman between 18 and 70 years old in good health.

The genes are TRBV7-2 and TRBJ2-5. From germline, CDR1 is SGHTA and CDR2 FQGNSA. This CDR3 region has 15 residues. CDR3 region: CASSARQAREETQYF.

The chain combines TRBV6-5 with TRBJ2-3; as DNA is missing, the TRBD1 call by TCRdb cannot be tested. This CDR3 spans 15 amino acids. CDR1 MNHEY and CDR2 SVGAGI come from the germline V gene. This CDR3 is CASSSGQGVADTQYF.

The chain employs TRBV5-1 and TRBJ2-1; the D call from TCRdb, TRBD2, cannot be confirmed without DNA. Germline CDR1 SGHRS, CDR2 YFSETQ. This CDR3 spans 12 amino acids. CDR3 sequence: CASSLVLAEQFF.

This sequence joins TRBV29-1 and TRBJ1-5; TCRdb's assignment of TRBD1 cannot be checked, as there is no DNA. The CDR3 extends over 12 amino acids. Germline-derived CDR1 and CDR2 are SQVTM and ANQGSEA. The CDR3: CSAGGVNQPQHF. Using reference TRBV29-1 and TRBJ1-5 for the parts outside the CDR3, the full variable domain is SAVISQKPSRDICQRGTSLTIQCQVDSQVTMMFWYRQQPGQSLTLIATANQGSEATYESGFVIDKFPISRPNLTFSTLTVSNMSPEDSSIYLCSAGGVNQPQHFGDGTRLSIL.

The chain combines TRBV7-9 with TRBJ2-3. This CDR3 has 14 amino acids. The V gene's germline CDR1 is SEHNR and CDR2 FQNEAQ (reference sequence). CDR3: CASSLQSGTDTQYF.

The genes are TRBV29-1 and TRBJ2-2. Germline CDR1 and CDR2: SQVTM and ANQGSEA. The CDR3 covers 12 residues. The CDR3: CSVVIVTGELFF.

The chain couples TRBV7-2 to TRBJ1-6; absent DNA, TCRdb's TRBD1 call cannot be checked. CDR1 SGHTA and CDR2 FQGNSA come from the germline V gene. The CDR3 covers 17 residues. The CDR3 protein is CASSSTTRTGSNSPLHF.